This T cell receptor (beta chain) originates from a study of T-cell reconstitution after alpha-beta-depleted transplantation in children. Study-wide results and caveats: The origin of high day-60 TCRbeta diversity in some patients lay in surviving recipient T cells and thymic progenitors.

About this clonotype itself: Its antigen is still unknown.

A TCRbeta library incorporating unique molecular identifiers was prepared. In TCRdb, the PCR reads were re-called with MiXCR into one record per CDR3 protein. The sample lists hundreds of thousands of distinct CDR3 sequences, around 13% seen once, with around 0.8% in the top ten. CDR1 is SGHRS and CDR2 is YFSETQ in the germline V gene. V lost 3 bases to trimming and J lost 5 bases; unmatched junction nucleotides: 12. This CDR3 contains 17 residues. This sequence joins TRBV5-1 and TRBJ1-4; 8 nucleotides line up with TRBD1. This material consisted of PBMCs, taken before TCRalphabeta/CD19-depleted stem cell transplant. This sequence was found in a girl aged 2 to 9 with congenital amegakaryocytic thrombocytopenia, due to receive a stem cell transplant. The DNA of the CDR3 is TGCGCCAGCAGCTCACCGGGACAGGCGACAGTAAATGAAAAACTGTTTTTT. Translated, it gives CASSSPGQATVNEKLFF.